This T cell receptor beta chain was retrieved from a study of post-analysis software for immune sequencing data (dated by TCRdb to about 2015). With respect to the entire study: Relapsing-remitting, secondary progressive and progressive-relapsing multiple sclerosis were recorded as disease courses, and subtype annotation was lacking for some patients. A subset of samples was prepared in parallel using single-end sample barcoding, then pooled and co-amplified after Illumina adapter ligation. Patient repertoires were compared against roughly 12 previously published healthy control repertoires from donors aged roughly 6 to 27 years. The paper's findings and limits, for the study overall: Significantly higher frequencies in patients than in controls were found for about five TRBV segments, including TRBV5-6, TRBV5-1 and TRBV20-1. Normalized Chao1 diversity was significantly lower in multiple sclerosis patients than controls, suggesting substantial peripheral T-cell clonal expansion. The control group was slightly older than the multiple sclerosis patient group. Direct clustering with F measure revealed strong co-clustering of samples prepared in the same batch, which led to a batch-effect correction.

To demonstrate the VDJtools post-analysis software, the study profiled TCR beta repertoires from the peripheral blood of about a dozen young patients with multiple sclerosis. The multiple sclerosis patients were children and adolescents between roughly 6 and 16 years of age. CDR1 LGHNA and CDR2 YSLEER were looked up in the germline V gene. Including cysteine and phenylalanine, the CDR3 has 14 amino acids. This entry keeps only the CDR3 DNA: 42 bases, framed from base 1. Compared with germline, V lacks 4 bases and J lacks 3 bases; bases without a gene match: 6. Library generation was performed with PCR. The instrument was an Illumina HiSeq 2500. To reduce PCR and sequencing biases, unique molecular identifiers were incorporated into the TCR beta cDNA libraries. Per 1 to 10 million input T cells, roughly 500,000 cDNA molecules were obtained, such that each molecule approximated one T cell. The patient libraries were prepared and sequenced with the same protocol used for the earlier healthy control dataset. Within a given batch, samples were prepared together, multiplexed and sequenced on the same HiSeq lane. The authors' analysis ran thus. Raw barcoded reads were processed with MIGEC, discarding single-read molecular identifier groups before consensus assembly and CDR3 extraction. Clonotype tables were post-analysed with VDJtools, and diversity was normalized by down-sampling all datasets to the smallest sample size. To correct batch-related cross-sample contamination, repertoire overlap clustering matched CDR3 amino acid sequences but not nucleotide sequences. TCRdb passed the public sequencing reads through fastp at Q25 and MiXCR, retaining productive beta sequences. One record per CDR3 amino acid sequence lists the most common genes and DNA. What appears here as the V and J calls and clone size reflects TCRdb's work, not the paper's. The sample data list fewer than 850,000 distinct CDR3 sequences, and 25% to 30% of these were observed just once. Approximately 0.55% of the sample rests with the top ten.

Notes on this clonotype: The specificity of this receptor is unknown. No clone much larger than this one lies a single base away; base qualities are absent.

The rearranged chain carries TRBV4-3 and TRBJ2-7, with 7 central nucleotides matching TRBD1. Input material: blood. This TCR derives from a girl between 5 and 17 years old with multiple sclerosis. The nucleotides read TGCGCCAGCAGCCTGGACAGGTCGGGCTACGAGCAGTACTTC. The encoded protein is CASSLDRSGYEQYF.